The rows below give T cell receptor beta chains drawn from one sample of a study of CD8+CD57+ T cells in acquired aplastic anemia. TCRdb recomputed calls from the reads with MiXCR, one row per CDR3 protein. Here the sample spans under 200,000 distinct CDR3 sequences, 35% to 55% being singletons. Sequenced: sorted CD4+, CD8+, or CD8+CD57+ T cells (not recorded which) from PBMCs. These receptors all stem from a human donor in good health. Each CDR3 is given with its conserved first and last residue. Fields, in order: V gene, D gene, J gene, clone size, CDR3 protein, CDR3 DNA. The D gene is left open where the match is weak. Size is omitted from some rows. Given values are once, few, many or a class for expanded clones.

V gene: TRBV11-1; D gene: TRBD2; J gene: TRBJ2-7; clone size: -; CDR3 protein: CASSLDGTSGGREQYF; CDR3 DNA: TGTGCCAGCAGCTTAGACGGGACTAGCGGGGGGCGAGAGCAGTACTTC
V gene: TRBV20-1; D gene: -; J gene: TRBJ2-5; clone size: -; CDR3 protein: CSARQGFGETQYF; CDR3 DNA: TGCAGTGCTAGACAGGGTTTTGGGGAGACCCAGTACTTC
V gene: TRBV15; D gene: TRBD2; J gene: TRBJ2-3; clone size: -; CDR3 protein: CATSRDRGGWRDTQYF; CDR3 DNA: TGTGCCACCAGCAGAGATCGGGGGGGATGGAGGGATACGCAGTATTTT
V gene: TRBV10-1; D gene: TRBD1; J gene: TRBJ2-7; clone size: -; CDR3 protein: CASSVPCWDRAYEQYF; CDR3 DNA: TGCGCCAGCAGTGTTCCCTGCTGGGACAGGGCCTACGAGCAGTACTTC
V gene: TRBV6-2/TRBV6-3; D gene: TRBD1; J gene: TRBJ2-1; clone size: few; CDR3 protein: CASSSPPGQGAHEQFF; CDR3 DNA: TGTGCCAGCAGTTCTCCACCGGGACAGGGGGCCCATGAGCAGTTCTTC
V gene: TRBV6-2/TRBV6-3; D gene: -; J gene: TRBJ2-7; clone size: -; CDR3 protein: CASTSRVAEPLSYEQYF; CDR3 DNA: TGTGCCAGCACTTCAAGGGTGGCGGAGCCGCTCTCCTACGAGCAGTACTTC
V gene: TRBV18; D gene: -; J gene: TRBJ2-7; clone size: many; CDR3 protein: CASSMTGQGDYEQYF; CDR3 DNA: TGTGCCAGCTCAATGACAGGTCAAGGGGACTACGAGCAGTACTTC
V gene: TRBV6-1; D gene: -; J gene: TRBJ2-7; clone size: once; CDR3 protein: CASSLDILGVSSYEQYF; CDR3 DNA: TGTGCCAGCAGCCTCGATATTCTGGGGGTTAGCTCCTACGAGCAGTACTTC
V gene: TRBV7-9; D gene: -; J gene: TRBJ2-3; clone size: many; CDR3 protein: CASSSTGNTQYF; CDR3 DNA: TGTGCCAGCAGCTCGACGGGGAATACGCAGTATTTT
V gene: TRBV20-1; D gene: -; J gene: TRBJ2-7; clone size: -; CDR3 protein: CSARPGTSYEQYF; CDR3 DNA: TGCAGTGCTAGACCCGGGACCTCCTACGAGCAGTACTTC
V gene: TRBV2; D gene: TRBD2; J gene: TRBJ2-3; clone size: -; CDR3 protein: CANNLGLAVTDTQYF; CDR3 DNA: TGTGCCAATAACCTCGGGCTAGCGGTCACAGATACGCAGTATTTT
V gene: TRBV18; D gene: -; J gene: TRBJ1-1; clone size: few; CDR3 protein: CASSADANTEAFF; CDR3 DNA: TGTGCCAGCTCCGCTGACGCGAACACTGAAGCTTTCTTT
V gene: TRBV12-3/TRBV12-4; D gene: -; J gene: TRBJ1-4; clone size: many; CDR3 protein: CASSQVLNVRRLFF; CDR3 DNA: TGTGCCAGCAGCCAAGTTTTAAACGTCCGAAGACTGTTTTTT
V gene: TRBV5-1; D gene: -; J gene: TRBJ1-2; clone size: -; CDR3 protein: CASSLDTEAVGYTF; CDR3 DNA: TGCGCCAGCAGCTTGGATACCGAGGCAGTGGGCTACACCTTC
V gene: TRBV7-2; D gene: TRBD2; J gene: TRBJ2-7; clone size: -; CDR3 protein: CASSGSGGAIREQYF; CDR3 DNA: TGTGCCAGCAGCGGAAGCGGGGGGGCGATCCGAGAGCAGTACTTC
V gene: TRBV2; D gene: TRBD2; J gene: TRBJ2-1; clone size: few; CDR3 protein: CASSERGIAGEQFF; CDR3 DNA: TGTGCCAGCAGTGAACGGGGCATAGCGGGAGAGCAGTTCTTC
V gene: TRBV12-3/TRBV12-4; D gene: -; J gene: TRBJ1-1; clone size: many; CDR3 protein: CASRYWGVGTEAFF; CDR3 DNA: TGTGCCAGTAGGTATTGGGGGGTAGGCACTGAAGCTTTCTTT
V gene: TRBV28; D gene: -; J gene: TRBJ1-2; clone size: few; CDR3 protein: CASSFGQGKGHGYTF; CDR3 DNA: TGTGCCAGCAGTTTCGGGCAGGGGAAGGGACATGGCTACACCTTC
V gene: TRBV10-3; D gene: -; J gene: TRBJ1-1; clone size: many; CDR3 protein: CAISPGRGNTEAFF; CDR3 DNA: TGTGCCATCAGCCCGGGACGGGGGAACACTGAAGCTTTCTTT
V gene: TRBV7-9; D gene: -; J gene: TRBJ2-5; clone size: many; CDR3 protein: CASSLRGGLETQYF; CDR3 DNA: TGTGCCAGCAGCTTAAGGGGTGGGTTAGAGACCCAGTACTTC
V gene: TRBV4-1; D gene: -; J gene: TRBJ1-2; clone size: -; CDR3 protein: CASSQDRAEGGYTF; CDR3 DNA: TGCGCCAGCAGCCAAGATCGGGCTGAGGGTGGCTACACCTTC
V gene: TRBV28; D gene: TRBD2; J gene: TRBJ2-3; clone size: -; CDR3 protein: CASSYRGEGTDTQYF; CDR3 DNA: TGTGCCAGCAGTTACCGGGGGGAGGGCACGGATACGCAGTATTTT
V gene: TRBV27; D gene: TRBD2; J gene: TRBJ2-7; clone size: many; CDR3 protein: CASSSTSGRYEQYF; CDR3 DNA: TGTGCCAGCAGTTCGACTAGCGGGAGATACGAGCAGTACTTC
V gene: TRBV20-1; D gene: TRBD2; J gene: TRBJ2-3; clone size: many; CDR3 protein: CSFWTSGGGKHTQYF; CDR3 DNA: TGCAGTTTCTGGACTAGCGGGGGGGGGAAACATACGCAGTATTTT
V gene: TRBV11-3; D gene: TRBD1; J gene: TRBJ1-2; clone size: -; CDR3 protein: CASSNGTVSF; CDR3 DNA: TGTGCCAGCAGCAACGGGACAGTTTCCTTC
V gene: TRBV2; D gene: -; J gene: TRBJ1-4; clone size: few; CDR3 protein: CASSVRVVEKLFF; CDR3 DNA: TGTGCCAGCAGTGTCAGGGTTGTGGAAAAACTGTTTTTT
V gene: TRBV10-1; D gene: -; J gene: TRBJ2-3; clone size: many; CDR3 protein: CASSGATSTDTQYF; CDR3 DNA: TGCGCCAGCAGTGGAGCGACTAGCACAGATACGCAGTATTTT
V gene: TRBV7-8; D gene: TRBD1; J gene: TRBJ1-1; clone size: many; CDR3 protein: CASSLDTGDIEAFF; CDR3 DNA: TGTGCCAGCAGCTTAGATACAGGGGATATCGAAGCTTTCTTT
V gene: TRBV20-1; D gene: -; J gene: TRBJ2-7; clone size: -; CDR3 protein: CSANGDYEQYF; CDR3 DNA: TGCAGTGCTAACGGGGACTACGAGCAGTACTTC
V gene: TRBV5-1; D gene: TRBD2; J gene: TRBJ2-1; clone size: once; CDR3 protein: CASSLTSGHYNEQFF; CDR3 DNA: TGCGCCAGCAGCCTGACTAGCGGTCACTACAATGAGCAGTTCTTC
V gene: TRBV29-1; D gene: -; J gene: TRBJ2-1; clone size: many; CDR3 protein: CSVGDTLEQFF; CDR3 DNA: TGCAGCGTCGGTGACACGCTCGAGCAGTTCTTC
V gene: TRBV6-4; D gene: -; J gene: TRBJ2-1; clone size: -; CDR3 protein: CASSNGPAEQFF; CDR3 DNA: TGTGCCAGCTCTAACGGCCCAGCAGAGCAGTTCTTC
V gene: TRBV18; D gene: TRBD1; J gene: TRBJ1-6; clone size: -; CDR3 protein: CASSERQGSYNSPLHF; CDR3 DNA: TGTGCCAGCTCGGAAAGACAGGGGTCCTATAATTCACCCCTCCACTTT
V gene: TRBV5-1; D gene: -; J gene: TRBJ2-7; clone size: many; CDR3 protein: CASSIGRDYEQYF; CDR3 DNA: TGCGCCAGCAGCATAGGACGGGACTACGAGCAGTACTTC
V gene: TRBV7-3; D gene: -; J gene: TRBJ2-6; clone size: many; CDR3 protein: CASSPSVSSGANVLTF; CDR3 DNA: TGTGCCAGCAGCCCCTCAGTATCCTCTGGGGCCAACGTCCTGACTTTC
V gene: TRBV2; D gene: TRBD1; J gene: TRBJ1-5; clone size: -; CDR3 protein: CASSTRGETQHF; CDR3 DNA: TGTGCCAGCAGTACCAGGGGGGAGACCCAGCATTTT
V gene: TRBV5-1; D gene: -; J gene: TRBJ2-5; clone size: many; CDR3 protein: CASSLSATRGETQYF; CDR3 DNA: TGCGCCAGCAGCTTGTCTGCGACTAGAGGAGAGACCCAGTACTTC
V gene: TRBV11-3; D gene: TRBD1; J gene: TRBJ2-3; clone size: -; CDR3 protein: CASSWTGSADTQYF; CDR3 DNA: TGTGCCAGCAGCTGGACAGGGAGTGCAGATACGCAGTATTTT
V gene: TRBV19; D gene: -; J gene: TRBJ1-5; clone size: -; CDR3 protein: CASSILGDSNQPQHF; CDR3 DNA: TGTGCCAGTAGTATTTTGGGGGATAGCAATCAGCCCCAGCATTTT
V gene: TRBV28; D gene: -; J gene: TRBJ2-7; clone size: many; CDR3 protein: CASSTPGQTTYEQYF; CDR3 DNA: TGTGCCAGCAGCACCCCTGGCCAAACGACCTACGAGCAGTACTTC
V gene: TRBV10-3; D gene: TRBD2; J gene: TRBJ2-3; clone size: many; CDR3 protein: CAISGGGDSLTDTQYF; CDR3 DNA: TGTGCCATCAGTGGCGGGGGGGACTCCCTCACAGATACGCAGTATTTT